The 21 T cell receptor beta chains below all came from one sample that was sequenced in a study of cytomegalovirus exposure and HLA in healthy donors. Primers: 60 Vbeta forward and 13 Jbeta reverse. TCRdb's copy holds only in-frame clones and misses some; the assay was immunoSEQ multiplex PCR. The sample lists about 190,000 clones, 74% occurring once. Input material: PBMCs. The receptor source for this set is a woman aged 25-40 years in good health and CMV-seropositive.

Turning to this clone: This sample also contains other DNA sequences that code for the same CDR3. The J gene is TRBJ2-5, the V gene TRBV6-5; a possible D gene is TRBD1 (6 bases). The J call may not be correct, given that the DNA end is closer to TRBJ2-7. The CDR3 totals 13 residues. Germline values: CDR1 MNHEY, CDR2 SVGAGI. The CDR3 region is CASSYSRGYEQYF. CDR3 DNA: TGTGCCAGCAGTTACTCGAGGGGGTACGAGCAGTACTTC.

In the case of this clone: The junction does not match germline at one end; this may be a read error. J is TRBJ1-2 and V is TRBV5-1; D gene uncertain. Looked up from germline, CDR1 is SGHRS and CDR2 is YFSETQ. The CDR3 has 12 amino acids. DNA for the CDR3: TGTGCCAGCAGCTTGGCGTGGGCTGGCTACACCTTC. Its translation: CASSLAWAGYTF.

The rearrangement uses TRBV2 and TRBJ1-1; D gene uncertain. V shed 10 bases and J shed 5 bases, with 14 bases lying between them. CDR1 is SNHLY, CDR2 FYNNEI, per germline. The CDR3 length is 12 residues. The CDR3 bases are TGTGCCACTCTGAGCGGCGTGACTGAAGCTTTCTTT. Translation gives CATLSGVTEAFF.

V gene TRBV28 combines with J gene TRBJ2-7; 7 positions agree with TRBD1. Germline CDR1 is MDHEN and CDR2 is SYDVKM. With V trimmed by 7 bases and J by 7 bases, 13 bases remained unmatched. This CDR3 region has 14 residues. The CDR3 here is CASTLTGPPREQYF. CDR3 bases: TGTGCCAGCACCCTGACAGGGCCCCCCAGGGAGCAGTACTTC.

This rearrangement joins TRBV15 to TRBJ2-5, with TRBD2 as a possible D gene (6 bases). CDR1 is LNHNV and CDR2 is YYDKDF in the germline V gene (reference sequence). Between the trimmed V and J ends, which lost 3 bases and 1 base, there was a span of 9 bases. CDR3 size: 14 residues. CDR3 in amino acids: CATSSPGGQETQYF. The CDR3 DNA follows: TGTGCCACCAGCAGCCCCGGGGGCCAAGAGACCCAGTACTTC.

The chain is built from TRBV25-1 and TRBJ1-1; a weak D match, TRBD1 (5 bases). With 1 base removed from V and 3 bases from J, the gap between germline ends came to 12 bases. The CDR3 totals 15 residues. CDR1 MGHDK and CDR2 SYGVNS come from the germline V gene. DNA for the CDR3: TGTGCCAGCAGTGAATTCGGGGGACGGGACACTGAAGCTTTCTTT. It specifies CASSEFGGRDTEAFF.

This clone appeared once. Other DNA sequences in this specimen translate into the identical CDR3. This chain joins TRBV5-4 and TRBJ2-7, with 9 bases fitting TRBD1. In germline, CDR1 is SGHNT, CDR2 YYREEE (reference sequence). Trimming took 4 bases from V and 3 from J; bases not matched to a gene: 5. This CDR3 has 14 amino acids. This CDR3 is CASSLAGQGYEQYF. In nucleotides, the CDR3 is TGTGCCAGCAGCCTGGCGGGACAGGGCTACGAGCAGTACTTC.

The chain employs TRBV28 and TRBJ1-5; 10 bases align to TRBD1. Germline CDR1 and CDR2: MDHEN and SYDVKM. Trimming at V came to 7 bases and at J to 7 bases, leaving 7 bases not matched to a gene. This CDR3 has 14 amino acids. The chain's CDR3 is CASKTDRGVQPQHF. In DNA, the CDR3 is TGTGCCAGCAAAACGGACAGGGGGGTCCAGCCCCAGCATTTT.

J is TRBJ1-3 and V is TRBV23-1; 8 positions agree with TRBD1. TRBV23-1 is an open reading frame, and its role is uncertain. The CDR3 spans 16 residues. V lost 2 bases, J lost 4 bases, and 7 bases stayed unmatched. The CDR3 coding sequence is TGCGCCAGCAGTCAACCCCAGACAGGGGAGGGAAACACCATATATTTT. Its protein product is CASSQPQTGEGNTIYF.

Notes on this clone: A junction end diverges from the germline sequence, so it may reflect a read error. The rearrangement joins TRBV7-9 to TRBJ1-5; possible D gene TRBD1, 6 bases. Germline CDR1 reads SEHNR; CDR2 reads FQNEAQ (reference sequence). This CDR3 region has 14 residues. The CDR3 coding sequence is TGTTCCAGCAGCTTAGGGGGGACTAATCAGCCCCAGCATTTT. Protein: CSSSLGGTNQPQHF.

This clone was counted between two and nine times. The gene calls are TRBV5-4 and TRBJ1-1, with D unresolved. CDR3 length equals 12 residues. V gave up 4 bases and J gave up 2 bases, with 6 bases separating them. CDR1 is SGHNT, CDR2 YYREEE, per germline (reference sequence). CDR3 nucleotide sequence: TGTGCCAGCAGCCCTGGCAACACTGAAGCTTTCTTT. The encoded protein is CASSPGNTEAFF.

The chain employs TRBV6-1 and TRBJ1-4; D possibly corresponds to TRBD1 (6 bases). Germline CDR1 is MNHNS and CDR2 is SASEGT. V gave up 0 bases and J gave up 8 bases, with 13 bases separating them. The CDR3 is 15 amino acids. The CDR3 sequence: CASSEAAGAREKLFF. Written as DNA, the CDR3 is TGTGCCAGCAGTGAAGCAGCAGGGGCGCGAGAAAAACTGTTTTTT.

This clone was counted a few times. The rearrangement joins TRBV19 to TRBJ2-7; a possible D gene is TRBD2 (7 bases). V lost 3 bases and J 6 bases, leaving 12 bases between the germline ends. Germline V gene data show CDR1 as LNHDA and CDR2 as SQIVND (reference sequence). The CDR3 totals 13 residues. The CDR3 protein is CASSIRGGGEQYF. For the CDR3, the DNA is TGTGCCAGTAGTATCCGGGGAGGGGGCGAGCAGTACTTC.

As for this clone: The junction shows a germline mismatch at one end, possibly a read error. CDR3 DNA sequence: TGTGCTAGCAGCTCCTCGAACACCGGGGAGCTGTTTTTT. Its translation is CASSSSNTGELFF. The chain is built from TRBV7-7 and TRBJ2-2; D ambiguous. The germline V gene encodes CDR1 SSHAT and CDR2 FNYEAQ (reference sequence). The CDR3 length is 13 residues.

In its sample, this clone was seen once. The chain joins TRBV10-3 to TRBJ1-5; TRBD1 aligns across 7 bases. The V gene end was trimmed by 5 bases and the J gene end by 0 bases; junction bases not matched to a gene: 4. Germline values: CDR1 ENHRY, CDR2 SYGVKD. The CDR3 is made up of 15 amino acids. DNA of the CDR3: TGTGCCATCAGTAATACAGGGGATAGCAATCAGCCCCAGCATTTT. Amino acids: CAISNTGDSNQPQHF.

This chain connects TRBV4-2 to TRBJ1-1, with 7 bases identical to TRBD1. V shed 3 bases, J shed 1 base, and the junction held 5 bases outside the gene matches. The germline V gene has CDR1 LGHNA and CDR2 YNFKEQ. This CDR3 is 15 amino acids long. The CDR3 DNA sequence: TGTGCCAGCAGCCACGCAGGGGGGTCGAACACTGAAGCTTTCTTT. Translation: CASSHAGGSNTEAFF.

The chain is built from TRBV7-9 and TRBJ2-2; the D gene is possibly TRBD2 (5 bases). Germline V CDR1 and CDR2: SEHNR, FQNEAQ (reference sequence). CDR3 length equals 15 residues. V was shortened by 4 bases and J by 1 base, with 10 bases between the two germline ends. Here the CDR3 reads CASSSIAMNTGELFF. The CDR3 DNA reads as TGTGCCAGCAGCTCCATAGCGATGAACACCGGGGAGCTGTTTTTT.

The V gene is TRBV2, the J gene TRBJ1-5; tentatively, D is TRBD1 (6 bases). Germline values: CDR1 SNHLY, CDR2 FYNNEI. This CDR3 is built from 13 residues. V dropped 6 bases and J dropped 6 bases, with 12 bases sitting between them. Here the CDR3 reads CASSQGISQPQHF. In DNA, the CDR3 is TGTGCCAGCAGCCAGGGGATTTCTCAGCCCCAGCATTTT.

DNA for the CDR3: TGCGCCAGCAGTTTAGCGGGGGTGGGCAGCGATGAGCAGTTCTTC. Translating it yields CASSLAGVGSDEQFF. The chain employs TRBV5-1 and TRBJ2-1; 9 bases are shared with TRBD2. The V gene's germline CDR1 is SGHRS and CDR2 YFSETQ. V lost 5 bases to trimming and J lost 8 bases; unmatched junction nucleotides: 11. The CDR3 spans 15 residues. Complete variable domain (other parts from reference TRBV5-1 and TRBJ2-1): KAGVTQTPRYLIKTRGQQVTLSCSPISGHRSVSWYQQTPGQGLQFLFEYFSETQRNKGNFPGRFSGRQFSNSRSEMNVSTLELGDSALYLCASSLAGVGSDEQFFGPGTRLTVL.

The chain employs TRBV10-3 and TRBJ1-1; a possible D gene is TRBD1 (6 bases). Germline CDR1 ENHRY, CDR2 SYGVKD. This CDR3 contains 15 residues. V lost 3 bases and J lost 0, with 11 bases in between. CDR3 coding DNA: TGTGCCATCAGTGAAATTCAGGGGATGAACACTGAAGCTTTCTTT. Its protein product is CAISEIQGMNTEAFF.

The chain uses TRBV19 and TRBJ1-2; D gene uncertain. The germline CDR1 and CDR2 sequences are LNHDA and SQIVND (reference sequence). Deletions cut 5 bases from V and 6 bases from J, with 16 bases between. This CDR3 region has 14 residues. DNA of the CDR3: TGTGCCAGTAGTGTGGAGGGTCGTTTGGATGGCTACACCTTC. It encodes CASSVEGRLDGYTF. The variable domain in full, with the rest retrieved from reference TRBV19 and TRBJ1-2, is DGGITQSPKYLFRKEGQNVTLSCEQNLNHDAMYWYRQDPGQGLRLIYYSQIVNDFQKGDIAEGYSVSREKKESFPLTVTSAQKNPTAFYLCASSVEGRLDGYTFGSGTRLTVV.